The rows below give T cell receptor beta chains drawn from one sample of a study of CD4 T cells in relation to SARS-CoV-2 and coronaviruses. This table comes from immunoSEQ multiplex PCR, and its TCRdb copy is limited to in-frame clones, with some not included. The sample has around 26,000 clones; about 80% are singletons. These receptors have no identified antigens. Material: CD4+ T cells from PBMCs, cultured in vitro. Receptors were obtained from a human donor in good health. The CDR3 runs from the conserved cysteine through the conserved F or W. A D gene is named only where the DNA matches it firmly. Rows may omit the clone size; those that give it use once, few, many or a size class.

CASGPEWGEQFF | TGTGCTAGTGGTCCGGAGTGGGGTGAGCAGTTCTTC | TRBV12-5 | - | few | TRBJ2-1
CASSSSARGEKLFF | TGTGCCAGCAGTTCCAGCGCAAGGGGGGAAAAACTGTTTTTT | TRBV6-5 | - | - | TRBJ1-4
CASSIPGGPTHNEQFF | TGTGCCAGTAGTATTCCGGGGGGTCCAACTCACAATGAGCAGTTCTTC | TRBV19 | TRBD2 | - | TRBJ2-1
CASSYRNPSTDTQYF | TGTGCCAGCAGCTATAGGAACCCTAGCACAGATACGCAGTATTTT | TRBV6-5 | - | once | TRBJ2-3
CASSQIDRDNGYTF | TGCGCCAGCAGCCAGATAGACAGGGACAATGGCTACACCTTC | TRBV5-1 | TRBD1 | - | TRBJ1-2
CASSLSHASTDTQYF | TGCGCCAGCAGCTTGTCTCACGCTAGCACAGATACGCAGTATTTT | TRBV5-1 | - | - | TRBJ2-3
CASSLSSGSPDTQYF | TGTGCCAGCAGCTTATCCAGCGGGAGTCCAGATACGCAGTATTTT | TRBV7-3 | TRBD2 | - | TRBJ2-3
CASSGAGGGNEQFF | TGCGCCAGCAGTGGAGCGGGGGGAGGGAATGAGCAGTTCTTC | TRBV10-2 | TRBD2 | once | TRBJ2-1
CASRKRGGNSYNEQFF | TGCGCCAGCAGGAAGCGGGGGGGAAACTCCTACAATGAGCAGTTCTTC | TRBV5-1 | TRBD2 | few | TRBJ2-1
CASSLSVDRGNTIYF | TGTGCCAGCAGCTTGTCCGTCGACAGGGGAAACACCATATATTTT | TRBV5-4 | - | - | TRBJ1-3
CASTGTGGFQPQHF | TGTGCCAGTACCGGGACAGGGGGTTTTCAGCCCCAGCATTTT | TRBV19 | TRBD1 | few | TRBJ1-5
CASRLGVTLPLHF | TGTGCCAGCAGGTTGGGGGTTACTTTGCCCCTCCACTTT | TRBV7-2 | - | - | TRBJ1-6
CASSPSVGNTGELFF | TGCGCCAGCAGCCCGAGTGTGGGAAACACCGGGGAGCTGTTTTTT | TRBV5-1 | - | - | TRBJ2-2
CASSFQDGPELFF | TGTGCCAGCAGCTTTCAGGACGGCCCGGAGCTGTTTTTT | TRBV13 | - | few | TRBJ2-2
CAWSETRNTEAFF | TGTGCCTGGAGTGAGACTAGGAACACTGAAGCTTTCTTT | TRBV30 | - | - | TRBJ1-1
CSSGREKQYF | TGTTCCAGCGGCCGGGAAAAGCAGTACTTC | TRBV7-8 | - | few | TRBJ2-7
CASSTDRGTEAFF | TGTGCCAGCAGCACAGACAGGGGGACTGAAGCTTTCTTT | TRBV12-3/TRBV12-4 | TRBD1 | - | TRBJ1-1
CASSVLQVYGANVLTF | TGTGCCAGCAGCGTCCTTCAGGTTTATGGGGCCAACGTCCTGACTTTC | TRBV2 | - | - | TRBJ2-6
CASSPNRGHTDTQYF | TGCGCCAGCAGCCCGAACAGGGGACACACAGATACGCAGTATTTT | TRBV5-1 | TRBD1 | - | TRBJ2-3
CASSYGDRGNEQFF | TGTGCCAGCAGTTACGGGGACAGGGGAAATGAGCAGTTCTTC | TRBV6-5 | TRBD1 | - | TRBJ2-1
CASSLEVSYNEQFF | TGCGCCAGCAGCTTGGAGGTCTCTTACAATGAGCAGTTCTTC | TRBV5-1 | - | - | TRBJ2-1
CASSPLAGNNEQFF | TGTGCCAGCAGCCCACTAGCGGGGAACAATGAGCAGTTCTTC | TRBV9 | TRBD2 | - | TRBJ2-1
CASSQDFGREETQYF | TGCGCCAGCAGCCAAGATTTCGGCCGGGAGGAGACCCAGTACTTC | TRBV4-1 | - | - | TRBJ2-5
CASSIGQGSTSGELFF | TGTGCCAGTAGCATCGGGCAGGGCTCAACCTCCGGGGAGCTGTTTTTT | TRBV19 | - | - | TRBJ2-2
CASSSRGGNYGYTF | TGTGCCAGCAGCTCGAGGGGGGGGAACTATGGCTACACCTTC | TRBV5-4 | - | - | TRBJ1-2
CASSLDFDKNNSPLHF | TGTGCCAGCAGCTTGGACTTTGACAAAAATAATTCACCCCTCCACTTT | TRBV5-4 | - | once | TRBJ1-6
CASSEMNRDINSPLHF | TGCGCCAGCAGCGAAATGAACAGGGATATTAATTCACCCCTCCACTTT | TRBV5-1 | - | few | TRBJ1-6
CASSQLRGGGTDTQYF | TGCGCCAGCAGCCAACTCAGGGGCGGGGGCACAGATACGCAGTATTTT | TRBV4-1 | - | - | TRBJ2-3
CATLRGLGETYEQYF | TGTGCCACCCTAAGGGGGTTAGGCGAAACCTACGAGCAGTACTTC | TRBV6-5 | - | - | TRBJ2-7
CASSLGENSEQYF | TGTGCCAGCAGCTTAGGGGAAAACTCCGAGCAGTACTTC | TRBV11-1 | - | - | TRBJ2-7
CASRRQGWTYEQYF | TGTGCCAGCAGAAGACAGGGGTGGACCTACGAGCAGTACTTC | TRBV6-6 | TRBD1 | - | TRBJ2-7
CASSKQRETDTQYF | TGCGCCAGCAGTAAACAGAGAGAGACAGATACGCAGTATTTT | TRBV5-1 | - | - | TRBJ2-3
CASSQPGSSYNEQFF | TGTGCCAGCAGCCAACCGGGGTCTTCCTACAATGAGCAGTTCTTC | TRBV7-9 | - | - | TRBJ2-1
CASSFVQGDTIYF | TGTGCCAGCAGCTTTGTACAGGGCGACACCATATATTTT | TRBV11-3 | - | - | TRBJ1-3
CASSPPAGTGQETQYF | TGTGCCAGCTCACCACCGGCCGGGACAGGGCAAGAGACCCAGTACTTC | TRBV18 | TRBD1 | - | TRBJ2-5
CAILSDLYNEQFF | TGTGCCATCCTCTCCGACCTCTACAATGAGCAGTTCTTC | TRBV10-3 | - | - | TRBJ2-1
CAIRRQGMGGNTEAFF | TGTGCCATCAGGAGACAGGGGATGGGGGGAAACACTGAAGCTTTCTTT | TRBV10-3 | TRBD1 | - | TRBJ1-1
CASSSDLPGLVYEQFF | TGTGCCAGCAGCTCCGACCTACCGGGACTAGTTTATGAGCAGTTCTTC | TRBV7-9 | TRBD2 | - | TRBJ2-1
CASSFNGGGYNEQFF | TGTGCCAGCAGCTTTAATGGCGGGGGTTACAATGAGCAGTTCTTC | TRBV7-2 | TRBD2 | - | TRBJ2-1
CASSLDQGTYGYTF | TGCGCCAGCAGCTTGGATCAGGGGACCTATGGCTACACCTTC | TRBV5-1 | - | - | TRBJ1-2
CASIGDRDEKLFF | TGTGCCAGTATCGGGGACAGAGATGAAAAACTGTTTTTT | TRBV19 | TRBD1 | - | TRBJ1-4
CASSIGGGQETQYF | TGTGCCAGTAGTATCGGGGGTGGCCAAGAGACCCAGTACTTC | TRBV19 | - | few | TRBJ2-5
CASSIGHLAAEAFF | TGTGCCAGCAGCATAGGACACCTTGCCGCTGAAGCTTTCTTT | TRBV7-2 | - | - | TRBJ1-1
CASSVVGRDTIYF | TGTGCCAGCAGCGTAGTTGGGAGAGACACCATATATTTT | TRBV9 | - | - | TRBJ1-3
CSVAPRTETQYF | TGCAGCGTTGCTCCCAGGACAGAGACCCAGTACTTC | TRBV29-1 | - | once | TRBJ2-5
CASSFLESDTQYF | TGTGCCAGCAGCTTTTTAGAGTCAGATACGCAGTATTTT | TRBV7-2 | - | - | TRBJ2-3
CASSLTKGTDTQYF | TGTGCCAGCAGCTTAACGAAGGGCACAGATACGCAGTATTTT | TRBV11-2 | - | - | TRBJ2-3
CASSSPGGGTEAFF | TGCGCCAGCAGCTCCCCTGGGGGGGGCACTGAAGCTTTCTTT | TRBV5-1 | - | - | TRBJ1-1
CASSRPDINYGYTF | TGCGCCAGCAGCCGACCGGACATTAACTATGGCTACACCTTC | TRBV4-1 | - | - | TRBJ1-2
CAWGTSGNTIYF | TGTGCCTGGGGGACCTCTGGAAACACCATATATTTT | TRBV30 | - | - | TRBJ1-3
CASSLEAAGDQPQHF | TGTGCCAGCAGCTTAGAGGCAGCCGGCGATCAGCCCCAGCATTTT | TRBV7-2 | - | - | TRBJ1-5
CASSRDEGLEKLFF | TGTGCCAGCAGCCGGGACGAGGGTTTAGAAAAACTGTTTTTT | TRBV4-2 | - | once | TRBJ1-4
CASSYTYGFTDTQYF | TGTGCCAGCAGTTACACCTATGGGTTCACAGATACGCAGTATTTT | TRBV6-5 | - | once | TRBJ2-3